A single sample is the source of the 5 T cell receptor beta chains below, sequenced in a study of control samples from healthy donors and cancer patients. Libraries were prepared by immunoSEQ multiplex PCR; TCRdb keeps only in-frame clonotypes and omits some of them. The sample records around 100,000 clones, roughly 90% being singletons. The sequencing sample was made of blood. These receptors were collected from a man aged 30 to 45 in good health.

This CDR3 reads CASSVDPGPRSEQYF. CDR3 bases: TGTGCCAGCAGCGTAGACCCTGGCCCCCGCTCCGAGCAGTACTTC. The rearrangement joins TRBV9 to TRBJ2-7, with D uncertain. Germline values: CDR1 SGDLS, CDR2 YYNGEE. This CDR3 spans 15 amino acids. V gave up 0 bases and J gave up 6 bases, with 16 bases separating them.

This rearrangement joins TRBV7-8 to TRBJ2-1, with 10 bases identical to TRBD2. This CDR3 is built from 17 residues. Unmatched junction bases numbered 3, after V lost 1 base and J lost 0 bases. CDR1 is SGHVS, CDR2 FQNEAQ, per germline. The CDR3 region is CASSLEPSGSSYNEQFF. In DNA form, the CDR3 reads TGTGCCAGCAGCTTAGAGCCTAGCGGGAGCTCCTACAATGAGCAGTTCTTC.

The rearrangement links TRBV27 to TRBJ2-6, with TRBD1 matching over 9 bases. The V and J ends lost 3 bases and 0 bases, in that order; junction bases with no gene match: 6. CDR1 and CDR2 (germline): MNHEY, SMNVEV (reference sequence). This CDR3 region has 18 residues. DNA of the CDR3: TGTGCCAGCAGTTTGTTTGGGACAGGGATCTCTGGGGCCAACGTCCTGACTTTC. Its protein product is CASSLFGTGISGANVLTF. Variable domain in full (rest from reference TRBV27 and TRBJ2-6): EAQVTQNPRYLITVTGKKLTVTCSQNMNHEYMSWYRQDPGLGLRQIYYSMNVEVTDKGDVPEGYKVSRKEKRNFPLILESPSPNQTSLYFCASSLFGTGISGANVLTFGAGSRLTVL.

This chain uses TRBV5-5 with TRBJ1-4; D call uncertain. The V and J ends lost 4 bases and 4 bases respectively, with 17 bases between them. Germline V gives CDR1 SGHKS, CDR2 YYEKEE (reference sequence). The CDR3 is 16 amino acids. CDR3 sequence reads: CASSLAPPENNEKLFF. The CDR3 nucleotides read TGTGCCAGCAGCCTAGCCCCCCCGGAGAATAATGAAAAACTGTTTTTT.

V and J are TRBV19 and TRBJ2-2; TRBD2 might be the D (6 bases). Trimming took 5 bases from V and 5 from J, leaving 15 bases between them. CDR1 is LNHDA, CDR2 SQIVND, per germline (reference sequence). The CDR3 has 15 amino acids. The CDR3 DNA sequence: TGTGCCAGTAGTTTATCGGGAGTCCAAACCGGGGAGCTGTTTTTT. It is translated as CASSLSGVQTGELFF. The whole variable domain, remainder taken from reference TRBV19 and TRBJ2-2, is DGGITQSPKYLFRKEGQNVTLSCEQNLNHDAMYWYRQDPGQGLRLIYYSQIVNDFQKGDIAEGYSVSREKKESFPLTVTSAQKNPTAFYLCASSLSGVQTGELFFGEGSRLTVL.